This is a list of T cell receptor beta chains from one sample in a study of T-cell memory formation after mild COVID-19. TCRdb passed the 5' RACE reads through MiXCR, listing each CDR3 protein once. The sample records 200,000 or so distinct CDR3 sequences, about 17% being singletons. The sample taken for sequencing was PBMCs or a T cell subset sorted from them (not recorded which). The receptors here all came from an adult woman who had mild COVID-19 (a few samples of this study predate the infection). Cell type and time point are not known. Both conserved end residues are part of each CDR3. The D gene is left open where the match is weak. Not every row has a clone size; where given, it reads once, few, many or a size class.

>TRBJ1-1|once|TRBV10-3|.
CAIMEGLDTEAFF
TGTGCCATCATGGAGGGGTTGGACACTGAAGCTTTCTTT
>TRBJ1-3|.|TRBV5-1|.
CASSLDNTIYF
TGCGCCAGCAGCTTGGATAACACCATATATTTT
>TRBJ2-7|.|TRBV7-2|TRBD1
CASSLEAGGGAYEQYF
TGTGCCAGCAGCTTAGAAGCAGGGGGTGGTGCCTACGAGCAGTACTTC
>TRBJ2-7|many|TRBV6-1|.
CASSEWSSSYEQYF
TGTGCCAGCAGTGAGTGGTCGAGCTCCTACGAGCAGTACTTC
>TRBJ2-2|.|TRBV5-1|.
CASSLGGPEVGELFF
TGCGCCAGCAGCTTGGGGGGCCCGGAAGTCGGGGAGCTGTTTTTT
>TRBJ2-2|few|TRBV12-3/TRBV12-4|TRBD2
CASSPGEGTGELFF
TGTGCCAGCAGCCCGGGGGAGGGCACCGGGGAGCTGTTTTTT
>TRBJ2-7|once|TRBV28|.
CASSFRLDHLSYEQYF
TGTGCCAGCAGTTTTCGTCTGGATCACCTCTCCTACGAGCAGTACTTC
>TRBJ2-5|many|TRBV12-3/TRBV12-4|.
CASSSGSQTQYF
TGTGCCAGCAGTTCAGGGAGTCAGACCCAGTACTTC
>TRBJ2-5|.|TRBV7-2|.
CATSFETQYF
TGTGCCACCTCGTTTGAGACCCAGTACTTC
>TRBJ1-2|.|TRBV6-5|TRBD1
CASATGANYGYTF
TGTGCCAGCGCGACAGGGGCAAACTATGGCTACACCTTC
>TRBJ1-2|few|TRBV12-3/TRBV12-4|TRBD1
CASSRTGGISYTF
TGTGCCAGCAGTCGAACAGGGGGCATAAGCTACACCTTC
>TRBJ2-7|.|TRBV29-1|TRBD1
CSAGTGVSYEQYF
TGCAGCGCCGGGACAGGCGTTTCCTACGAGCAGTACTTC
>TRBJ1-4|many|TRBV5-6|.
CASSFFRGEKLFF
TGTGCCAGCAGCTTTTTTCGGGGGGAAAAACTGTTTTTT
>TRBJ1-1|few|TRBV12-3/TRBV12-4|.
CASRTGTEAFF
TGTGCCAGCAGGACCGGGACTGAAGCTTTCTTT
>TRBJ2-7|.|TRBV5-1|TRBD2
CASSPTSGGEGTYEQYF
TGCGCCAGCAGCCCGACATCAGGAGGGGAGGGGACCTACGAGCAGTACTTC
>TRBJ2-5|few|TRBV24-1|.
CATSDPPTQETQYF
TGTGCCACCAGTGATCCGCCCACCCAAGAGACCCAGTACTTC
>TRBJ1-1|many|TRBV5-4|.
CASSLAGRRNTEAFF
TGTGCCAGCAGCTTGGCCGGGCGGCGGAACACTGAAGCTTTCTTT
>TRBJ1-4|.|TRBV30|TRBD1
CAWSPGLGQGGLKLFF
TGTGCCTGGAGTCCAGGACTCGGACAGGGAGGTCTAAAACTGTTTTTT
>TRBJ1-2|many|TRBV12-3/TRBV12-4|TRBD1
CASSLNPFIRGNYGYTF
TGTGCCAGCAGTTTAAACCCTTTTATCAGGGGGAACTATGGCTACACCTTC
>TRBJ2-7|.|TRBV29-1|.
CSVEARFPSYEQYF
TGCAGCGTTGAAGCCCGATTCCCCTCCTACGAGCAGTACTTC
>TRBJ2-3|medium-sized|TRBV20-1|.
CSARDLVGPGDTQYF
TGCAGTGCTAGAGACCTCGTGGGACCGGGGGATACGCAGTATTTT
>TRBJ1-1|few|TRBV18|TRBD1
CASSPIQGANTEAFF
TGTGCCAGCTCACCGATCCAGGGGGCCAACACTGAAGCTTTCTTT
>TRBJ2-7|many|TRBV7-2|.
CASSPGTRSYEQYF
TGTGCCAGCAGCCCCGGGACACGATCCTACGAGCAGTACTTC
>TRBJ1-1|few|TRBV5-6|.
CASSLGIRRRTEAFF
TGTGCCAGCAGCTTGGGTATCCGGAGAAGAACTGAAGCTTTCTTT
>TRBJ2-3|.|TRBV12-3/TRBV12-4|TRBD2
CASSFMRTSGGRTSTDTQYF
TGTGCCAGCAGTTTCATGAGGACTAGCGGGGGCAGAACTAGCACAGATACGCAGTATTTT
>TRBJ2-7|.|TRBV19|TRBD1
CASMGDRAGEQYF
TGTGCCAGTATGGGGGACAGGGCAGGCGAGCAGTACTTC
>TRBJ1-1|.|TRBV20-1|.
CSARALRGNTEAFF
TGCAGTGCTAGAGCCCTGCGGGGGAACACTGAAGCTTTCTTT
>TRBJ2-7|few|TRBV27|.
CASSPHQGGMYEQYF
TGTGCCAGCAGTCCCCACCAGGGGGGCATGTACGAGCAGTACTTC
>TRBJ2-1|few|TRBV7-2|.
CASSLALGVGYNEQFF
TGTGCCAGCAGCTTAGCGCTGGGGGTCGGATACAATGAGCAGTTCTTC
>TRBJ1-1|.|TRBV5-1|.
CASSGPGTQPFF
TGCGCCAGCAGCGGCCCGGGGACCCAACCTTTCTTT
>TRBJ1-1|.|TRBV5-1|.
CASSLVGGAGTEAFF
TGCGCCAGCAGCTTGGTTGGTGGCGCCGGGACTGAAGCTTTCTTT
>TRBJ1-4|.|TRBV6-1|TRBD1
CASRDRVTGGEKLFF
TGTGCCAGCAGGGACCGGGTGACAGGGGGGGAAAAACTGTTTTTT
>TRBJ2-3|many|TRBV5-1|TRBD2
CASSSGLAGTPTDTQYF
TGCGCCAGCAGCTCGGGACTAGCGGGGACCCCCACAGATACGCAGTATTTT
>TRBJ1-2|.|TRBV20-1|.
CSATERDYTF
TGCAGTGCGACCGAGAGGGATTACACCTTC
>TRBJ1-5|.|TRBV2|.
CASRTEGNSQPQHF
TGTGCCAGCAGAACCGAGGGCAATTCCCAGCCCCAGCATTTT
>TRBJ1-2|.|TRBV6-5|.
CASSYGRRDYGYTF
TGTGCCAGCAGTTACGGACGCCGCGACTATGGCTACACCTTC
>TRBJ2-1|.|TRBV20-1|.
CSAIVARRPYNEQFF
TGCAGTGCTATAGTGGCTCGTAGGCCCTACAATGAGCAGTTCTTC
>TRBJ2-5|.|TRBV24-1|.
CATSDPQGRGETQYF
TGTGCCACCAGTGATCCGCAGGGGCGAGGTGAGACCCAGTACTTC
>TRBJ2-7|.|TRBV5-1|.
CASSAPPTHEQYF
TGCGCCAGCAGCGCACCCCCCACCCACGAGCAGTACTTC
>TRBJ2-3|.|TRBV9|TRBD2
CASSESSGSTDTQYF
TGTGCCAGCAGCGAATCTAGCGGCAGCACAGATACGCAGTATTTT
>TRBJ2-3|.|TRBV7-2|.
CASSRRVLLGTDTQYF
TGTGCCAGCAGCCGCCGTGTGCTCCTTGGCACAGATACGCAGTATTTT
>TRBJ2-3|few|TRBV19|.
CASSRTARAPTDTQYF
TGTGCCAGTAGTAGAACGGCCAGAGCCCCCACAGATACGCAGTATTTT
>TRBJ2-5|.|TRBV10-3|TRBD2
CAIRGTSESETQYF
TGTGCCATCAGGGGGACTAGCGAGTCAGAGACCCAGTACTTC
>TRBJ1-1|.|TRBV29-1|TRBD1
CSVGQGALGKAFF
TGCAGCGTCGGACAGGGGGCACTGGGGAAAGCTTTCTTT
>TRBJ1-5|.|TRBV10-3|.
CAISAAGSDQPQHF
TGTGCCATCAGTGCCGCGGGCTCCGATCAGCCCCAGCATTTT
>TRBJ1-2|few|TRBV7-9|.
CASSLRVNYGYTF
TGTGCCAGCAGCTTAAGGGTTAACTATGGCTACACCTTC
>TRBJ1-5|.|TRBV7-8|.
CASSFSQVAGQPQHF
TGTGCCAGCAGCTTTTCTCAGGTAGCAGGTCAGCCCCAGCATTTT
>TRBJ2-3|few|TRBV4-1|.
CASSVQSSTDTQYF
TGCGCCAGCAGCGTACAGAGCAGCACAGATACGCAGTATTTT
>TRBJ1-1|few|TRBV5-1|.
CASRAGHLRAEAFF
TGCGCCAGCCGCGCAGGGCACCTTCGAGCTGAAGCTTTCTTT
>TRBJ1-1|.|TRBV3-1|.
CASSQDSTGLARNTEAFF
TGTGCCAGCAGCCAAGATTCAACAGGCTTGGCGAGGAACACTGAAGCTTTCTTT
>TRBJ1-1|.|TRBV20-1|.
CRGRLDGGVTEAFF
TGCAGGGGACGACTCGATGGCGGGGTCACTGAAGCTTTCTTT
>TRBJ2-7|.|TRBV10-3|.
CAISVGAGSSYEQYF
TGTGCCATCAGTGTAGGGGCGGGTAGCTCCTACGAGCAGTACTTC
>TRBJ2-1|many|TRBV7-9|.
CASNNDNEQFF
TGTGCCAGCAATAACGACAATGAGCAGTTCTTC
>TRBJ2-1|.|TRBV6-5|.
CASSSLEFRRAGNEQFF
TGTGCTAGCAGTTCCCTCGAGTTTAGGAGGGCAGGGAATGAGCAGTTCTTC
>TRBJ1-1|.|TRBV29-1|.
CSVVRDSGEAFF
TGCAGCGTTGTTAGGGACTCTGGTGAAGCTTTCTTT
>TRBJ2-1|.|TRBV3-1|.
CASSQVGPKGYEQFF
TGTGCCAGCAGCCAAGTGGGGCCTAAAGGCTATGAGCAGTTCTTC
>TRBJ2-1|few|TRBV10-3|.
CAISETAGEQFF
TGTGCCATCAGTGAAACAGCCGGCGAGCAGTTCTTC